The clone carrying this T cell receptor (beta chain) appeared a few times. Its antigen remains unidentified. The data were taken from a study of T cell responses to AZD1222 COVID-19 vaccine. As for the study in general: Second-dose intervals of approximately 4 or approximately 12 weeks were pooled.

The V segment lost 4 bases and the J segment 5 bases; nucleotides outside the gene matches: 10. CDR1 is SGHDT, CDR2 YYEEEE, per germline. The length of the CDR3 is 15 residues. Findings and limits, study-wide: Nearly half of spike-specific TCRs reportedly target unmutated variant regions. Dominant at 160-218 and 743-854, vaccine-associated CD4 TCRs also spanned spike.

This table comes from immunoSEQ multiplex PCR, and its TCRdb copy is limited to in-frame clones, with some not included. Here the sample spans 45,000 to 55,000 clones, roughly 80% being singletons. V and J are TRBV5-6 and TRBJ2-7, with 9 nucleotides matching TRBD1. The sequence derives from an adult in good health. This specimen was peripheral blood, taken on day 0 of AZD1222 vaccination. The CDR3 is CASSDGQGHNNEQYF. The CDR3 DNA follows: TGTGCCAGCAGCGACGGACAGGGGCACAACAACGAGCAGTACTTC.